This T cell receptor (beta chain) came from a study of T cell clonotyping in hematopoietic cell transplantation. General study points: Few recipient clonotypes overlapped donors; over 97% were de novo at given depth.

Per germline, CDR1 SGHVS and CDR2 FQNEAQ. There are 15 residues in the CDR3. Trimming took off 4 bases at V and 7 bases at J, with 14 bases between the two ends. Data came from immunoSEQ multiplex PCR; TCRdb stores just in-frame clones and leaves some out. The data show 30,000 or so clones, 80% to 95% seen once. Concerning this clone itself: The antigen is undetermined.

The chain couples TRBV7-8 to TRBJ1-6; weak D call: TRBD1 (6 bases). The sample consisted of PBMCs, taken 100 days after allogeneic stem cell transplant. The sequence derives from a female patient aged 45-65 years who had an allogeneic stem cell transplant from a related donor, so the T cells may come from the graft donor. Some clones in this sample may be carry-over from other donors' samples. The CDR3 reads CASSSTNQGNSPLHF. The CDR3, as DNA: TGTGCCAGCAGCTCGACAAATCAGGGGAATTCACCCCTCCACTTT.